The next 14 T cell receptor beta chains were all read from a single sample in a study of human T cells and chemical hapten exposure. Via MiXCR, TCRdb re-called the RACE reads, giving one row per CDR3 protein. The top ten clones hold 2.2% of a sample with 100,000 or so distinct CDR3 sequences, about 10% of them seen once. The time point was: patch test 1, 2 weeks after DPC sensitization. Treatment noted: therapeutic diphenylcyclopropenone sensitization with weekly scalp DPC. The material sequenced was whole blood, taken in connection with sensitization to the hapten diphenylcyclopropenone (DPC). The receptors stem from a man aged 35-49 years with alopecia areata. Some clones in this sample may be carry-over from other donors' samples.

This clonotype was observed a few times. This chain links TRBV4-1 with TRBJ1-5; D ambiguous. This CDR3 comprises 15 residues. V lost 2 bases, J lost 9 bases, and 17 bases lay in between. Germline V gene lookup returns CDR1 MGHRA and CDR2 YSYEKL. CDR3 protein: CASSQFEDSGRPQHF. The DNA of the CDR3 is TGCGCCAGCAGCCAATTTGAAGACTCGGGCCGGCCCCAGCATTTT.

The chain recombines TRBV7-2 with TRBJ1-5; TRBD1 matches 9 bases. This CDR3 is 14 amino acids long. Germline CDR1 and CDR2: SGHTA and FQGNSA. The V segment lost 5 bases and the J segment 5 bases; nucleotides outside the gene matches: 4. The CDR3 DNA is TGTGCCAGCAGCCGTGACAGGGGGGATCAGCCCCAGCATTTT. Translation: CASSRDRGDQPQHF. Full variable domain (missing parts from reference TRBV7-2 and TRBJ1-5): GAGVSQSPSNKVTEKGKDVELRCDPISGHTALYWYRQSLGQGLEFLIYFQGNSAPDKSGLPSDRFSAERTGGSVSTLTIQRTQQEDSAVYLCASSRDRGDQPQHFGDGTRLSIL.

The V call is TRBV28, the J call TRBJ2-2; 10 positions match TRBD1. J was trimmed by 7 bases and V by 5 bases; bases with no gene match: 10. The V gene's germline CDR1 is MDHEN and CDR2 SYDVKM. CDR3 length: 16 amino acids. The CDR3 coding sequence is TGTGCCAGCAGTCGGACCGGGACAGGGGTACGCGGGGAGCTGTTTTTT. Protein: CASSRTGTGVRGELFF.

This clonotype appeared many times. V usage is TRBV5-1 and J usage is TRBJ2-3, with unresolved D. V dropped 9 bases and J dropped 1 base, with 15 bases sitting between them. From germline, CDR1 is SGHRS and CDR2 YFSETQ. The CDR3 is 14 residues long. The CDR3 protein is CATKIRTGTDTQYF. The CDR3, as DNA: TGCGCCACCAAAATTCGGACGGGCACAGATACGCAGTATTTT.

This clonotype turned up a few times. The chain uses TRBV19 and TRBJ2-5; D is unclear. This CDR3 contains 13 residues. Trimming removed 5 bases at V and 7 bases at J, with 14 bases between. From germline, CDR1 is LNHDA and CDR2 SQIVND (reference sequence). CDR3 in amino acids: CASSGSGRGTQYF. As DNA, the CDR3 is TGTGCCAGTAGTGGGTCAGGACGCGGGACCCAGTACTTC. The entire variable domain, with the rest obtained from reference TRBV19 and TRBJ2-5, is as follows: DGGITQSPKYLFRKEGQNVTLSCEQNLNHDAMYWYRQDPGQGLRLIYYSQIVNDFQKGDIAEGYSVSREKKESFPLTVTSAQKNPTAFYLCASSGSGRGTQYFGPGTRLLVL.

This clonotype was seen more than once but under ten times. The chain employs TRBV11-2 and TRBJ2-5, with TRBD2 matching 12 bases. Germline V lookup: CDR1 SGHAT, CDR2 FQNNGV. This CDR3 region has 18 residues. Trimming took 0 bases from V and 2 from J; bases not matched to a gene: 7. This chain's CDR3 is CASSLDPASGRGQETQYF. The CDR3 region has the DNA TGTGCCAGCAGCTTAGATCCCGCTAGCGGGAGGGGACAAGAGACCCAGTACTTC. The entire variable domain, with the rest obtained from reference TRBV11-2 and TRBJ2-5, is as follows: EAGVAQSPRYKIIEKRQSVAFWCNPISGHATLYWYQQILGQGPKLLIQFQNNGVVDDSQLPKDRFSAERLKGVDSTLKIQPAKLEDSAVYLCASSLDPASGRGQETQYFGPGTRLLVL.

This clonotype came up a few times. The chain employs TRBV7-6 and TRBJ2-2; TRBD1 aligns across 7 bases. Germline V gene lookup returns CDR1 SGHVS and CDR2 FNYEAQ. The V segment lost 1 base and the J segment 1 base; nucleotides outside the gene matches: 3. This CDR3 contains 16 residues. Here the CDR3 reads CASSLGTGLNTGELFF. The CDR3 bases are TGTGCCAGCAGCTTAGGGACAGGCCTGAACACCGGGGAGCTGTTTTTT. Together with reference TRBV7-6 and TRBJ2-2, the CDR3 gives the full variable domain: GAGVSQSPRYKVTKRGQDVALRCDPISGHVSLYWYRQALGQGPEFLTYFNYEAQQDKSGLPNDRFSAERPEGSISTLTIQRTEQRDSAMYRCASSLGTGLNTGELFFGEGSRLTVL.

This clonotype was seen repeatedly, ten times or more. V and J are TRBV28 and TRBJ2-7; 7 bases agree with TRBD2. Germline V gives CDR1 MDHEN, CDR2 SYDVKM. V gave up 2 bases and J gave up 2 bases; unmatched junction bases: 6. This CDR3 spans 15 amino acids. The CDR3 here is CASSLRLAEPYEQYV. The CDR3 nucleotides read TGTGCCAGCAGTTTACGGCTAGCGGAGCCCTACGAGCAGTACGTC.

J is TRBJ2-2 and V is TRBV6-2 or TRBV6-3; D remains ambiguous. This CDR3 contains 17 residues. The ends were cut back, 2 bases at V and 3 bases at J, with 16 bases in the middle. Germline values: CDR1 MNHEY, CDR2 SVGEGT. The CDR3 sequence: CASSYRLNTKYTGELFF. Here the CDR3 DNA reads TGTGCCAGCAGTTACCGGCTGAACACGAAGTACACCGGGGAGCTGTTTTTT.

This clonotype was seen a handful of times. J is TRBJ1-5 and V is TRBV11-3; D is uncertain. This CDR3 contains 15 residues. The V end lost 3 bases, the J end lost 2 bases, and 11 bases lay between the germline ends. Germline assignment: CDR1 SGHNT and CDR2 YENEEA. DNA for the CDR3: TGTGCCAGCAGCTTTCAGGACGGCGGCAATCAGCCCCAGCATTTT. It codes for CASSFQDGGNQPQHF.

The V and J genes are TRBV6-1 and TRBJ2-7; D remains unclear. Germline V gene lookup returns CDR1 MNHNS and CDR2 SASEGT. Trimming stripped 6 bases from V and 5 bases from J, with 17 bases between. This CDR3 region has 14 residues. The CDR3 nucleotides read TGTGCCAGCAGAGACCTGACTCAGCCCCACGAGCAGTACGTC. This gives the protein CASRDLTQPHEQYV.

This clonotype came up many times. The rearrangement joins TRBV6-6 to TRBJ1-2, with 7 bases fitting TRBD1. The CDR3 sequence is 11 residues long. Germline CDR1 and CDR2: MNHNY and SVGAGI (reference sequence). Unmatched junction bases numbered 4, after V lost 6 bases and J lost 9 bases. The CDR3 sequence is CASSLGGSYTF. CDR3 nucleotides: TGTGCCAGCAGCCTAGGGGGCAGCTACACCTTC.

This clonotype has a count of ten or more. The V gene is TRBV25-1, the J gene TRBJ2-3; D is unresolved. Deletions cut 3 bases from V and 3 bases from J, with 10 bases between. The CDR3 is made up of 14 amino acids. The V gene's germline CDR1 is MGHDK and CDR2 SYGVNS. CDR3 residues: CASSDPHRTDTQYF. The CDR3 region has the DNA TGTGCCAGCAGTGATCCTCACCGGACAGATACGCAGTATTTT.

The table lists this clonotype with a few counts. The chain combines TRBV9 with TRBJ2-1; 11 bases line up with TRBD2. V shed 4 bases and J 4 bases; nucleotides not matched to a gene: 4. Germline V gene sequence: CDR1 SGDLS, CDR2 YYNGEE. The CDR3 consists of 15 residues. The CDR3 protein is CASSPRLAGYNEQFF. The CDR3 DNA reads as TGTGCCAGCAGCCCCCGACTAGCGGGATACAATGAGCAGTTCTTC. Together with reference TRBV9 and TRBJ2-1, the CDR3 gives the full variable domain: DSGVTQTPKHLITATGQRVTLRCSPRSGDLSVYWYQQSLDQGLQFLIQYYNGEERAKGNILERFSAQQFPDLHSELNLSSLELGDSALYFCASSPRLAGYNEQFFGPGTRLTVL.